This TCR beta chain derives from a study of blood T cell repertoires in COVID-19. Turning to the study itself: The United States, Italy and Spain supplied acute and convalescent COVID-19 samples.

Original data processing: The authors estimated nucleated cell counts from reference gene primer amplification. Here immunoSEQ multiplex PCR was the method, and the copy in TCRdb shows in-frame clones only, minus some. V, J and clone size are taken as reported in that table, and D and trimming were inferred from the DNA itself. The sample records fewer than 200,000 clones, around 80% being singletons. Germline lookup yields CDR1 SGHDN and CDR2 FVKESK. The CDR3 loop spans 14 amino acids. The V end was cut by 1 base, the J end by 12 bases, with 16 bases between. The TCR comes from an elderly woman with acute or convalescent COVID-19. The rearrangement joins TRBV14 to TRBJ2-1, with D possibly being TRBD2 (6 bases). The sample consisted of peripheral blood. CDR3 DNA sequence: TGTGCCAGCAGCCAAGTCGGGGTTCCTAGCGTGCAGTTCTTC. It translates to CASSQVGVPSVQFF.